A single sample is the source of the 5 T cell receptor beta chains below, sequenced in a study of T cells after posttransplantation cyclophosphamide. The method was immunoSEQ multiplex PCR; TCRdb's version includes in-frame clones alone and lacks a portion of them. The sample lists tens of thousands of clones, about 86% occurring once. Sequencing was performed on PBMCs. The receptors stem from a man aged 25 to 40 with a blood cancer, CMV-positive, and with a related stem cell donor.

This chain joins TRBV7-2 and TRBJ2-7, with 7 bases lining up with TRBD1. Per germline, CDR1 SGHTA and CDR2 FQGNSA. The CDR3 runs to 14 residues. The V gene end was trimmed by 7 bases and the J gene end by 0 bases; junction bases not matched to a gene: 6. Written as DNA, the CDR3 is TGTGCCAGCACTTTCAGGGGGAGCTCCTACGAGCAGTACTTC. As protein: CASTFRGSSYEQYF. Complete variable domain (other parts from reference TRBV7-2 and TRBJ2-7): GAGVSQSPSNKVTEKGKDVELRCDPISGHTALYWYRQSLGQGLEFLIYFQGNSAPDKSGLPSDRFSAERTGGSVSTLTIQRTQQEDSAVYLCASTFRGSSYEQYFGPGTRLTVT.

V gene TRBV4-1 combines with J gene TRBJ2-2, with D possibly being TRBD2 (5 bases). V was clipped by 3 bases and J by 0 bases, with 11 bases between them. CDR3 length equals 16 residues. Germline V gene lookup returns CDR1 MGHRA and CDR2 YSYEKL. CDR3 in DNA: TGCGCCAGCAGCCAGGACTCAAGGGCGAACACCGGGGAGCTGTTTTTT. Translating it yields CASSQDSRANTGELFF.

The CDR3 here is CASSPLGQENTEAFF. The CDR3 DNA reads TGTGCCAGCAGCCCACTGGGACAGGAGAACACTGAAGCTTTCTTT. The chain recombines TRBV7-3 with TRBJ1-1; 8 bases agree with TRBD1. This CDR3 spans 15 amino acids. Trimming cost V 5 bases and J 1 base; bases outside gene matches: 6. CDR1 is SGHTA and CDR2 is FQGTGA in the germline V gene.

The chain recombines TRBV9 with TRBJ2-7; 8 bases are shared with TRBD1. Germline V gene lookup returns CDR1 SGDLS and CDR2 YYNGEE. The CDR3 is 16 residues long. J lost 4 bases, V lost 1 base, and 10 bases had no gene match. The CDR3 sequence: CASSVTPTGGIYEQYF. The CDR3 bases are TGTGCCAGCAGCGTAACCCCCACAGGGGGTATTTACGAGCAGTACTTC.

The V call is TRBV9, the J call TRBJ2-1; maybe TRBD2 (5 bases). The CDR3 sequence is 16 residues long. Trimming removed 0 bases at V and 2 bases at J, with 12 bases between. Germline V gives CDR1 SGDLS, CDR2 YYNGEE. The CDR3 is CASSVAAAGTYNEQFF. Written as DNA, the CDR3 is TGTGCCAGCAGCGTAGCTGCTGCGGGTACCTACAATGAGCAGTTCTTC.